A single sample is the source of the 28 T cell receptor beta chains below, sequenced in a study of read filtering for tumor transcriptome and immune sequencing. This library used about 360 ng RNA and molecular barcoded adaptors spanning alpha/delta and beta/gamma chains. Each CDR3 protein is one row after TCRdb ran MiXCR on the reads. Found here are tens of thousands of distinct CDR3 sequences, 15% to 20% of them singletons; the top ten hold 30% to 45%. Sequencing was performed on a population of CD138-negative cells sorted from bone marrow. The receptors here all came from a donor aged 40 or older with multiple myeloma.

This clonotype was recorded at least ten times. The V call is TRBV20-1, the J call TRBJ1-2; D might be TRBD1 (6 bases). Germline CDR1 reads DFQATT; CDR2 reads SNEGSKA (reference sequence). The ends were cut back, 6 bases at V and 3 bases at J, with 14 bases in the middle. The CDR3 length is 13 residues. The CDR3 protein is CSALRTVDYGYTF. The CDR3 region has the DNA TGCAGTGCCCTCCGGACAGTCGACTATGGCTACACCTTC.

Details on this clonotype: With a much larger clone just one base away, this may be a read error. The J gene is TRBJ2-2, the V gene TRBV28, with D perhaps assigned TRBD1 or TRBD2 (5 bases each). Looked up from germline, CDR1 is MDHEN and CDR2 is SYDVKM. The V and J ends lost 9 bases and 4 bases respectively, with 15 bases between them. This CDR3 region has 14 residues. The CDR3 spells CASRDERSTGELFF. The DNA for the CDR3 is TGTGCCAGTCGGGACGAAAGATCCACCGGGGAGCTGTTTTTT.

The sample holds many counts of this clonotype. The chain combines TRBV28 with TRBJ2-7; D is unresolved. The CDR3 is 14 amino acids. The ends were cut back, 5 bases at V and 3 bases at J, with 14 bases in the middle. The germline V gene encodes CDR1 MDHEN and CDR2 SYDVKM. Here the CDR3 reads CASSPSQNYYEQYF. The DNA for the CDR3 is TGTGCCAGCAGTCCCTCTCAGAACTACTACGAGCAGTACTTC.

This clonotype has only one observation. This may stem from a read error, because a much larger clone lies one nucleotide away. The chain is built from TRBV29-1 and TRBJ2-5, with D maybe TRBD1 (6 bases). The CDR3 contains 10 residues. CDR1 is SQVTM, CDR2 ANQGSEA, per germline. In DNA, the CDR3 is TGCAGAGCAGGGGACGTGACCCAGTACTTC. Protein product: CRAGDVTQYF.

This clonotype has a count of ten or more. The chain is built from TRBV10-3 and TRBJ1-3, with D perhaps matching TRBD1 (5 bases). The ends were cut back, 11 bases at V and 3 bases at J, with 14 bases in the middle. The CDR3 sequence is 13 residues long. In germline, CDR1 is ENHRY, CDR2 SYGVKD. The CDR3 bases are TGTGCCCCTCGGGGCAGAGATGGAAACACCATATATTTT. Translating gives CAPRGRDGNTIYF.

This clonotype was counted ten times or more. The rearrangement uses TRBV2 and TRBJ2-1; weak D call: TRBD1 (6 bases). The ends were cut back, 7 bases at V and 0 bases at J, with 13 bases in the middle. The CDR3 extends over 15 amino acids. Germline lookup yields CDR1 SNHLY and CDR2 FYNNEI. The CDR3 is CASTPDRSSYNEQFF. CDR3 coding DNA: TGTGCCAGCACCCCCGACAGGAGCTCCTACAATGAGCAGTTCTTC. Combining the CDR3 with reference TRBV2 and TRBJ2-1 gives the whole variable domain EPEVTQTPSHQVTQMGQEVILRCVPISNHLYFYWYRQILGQKVEFLVSFYNNEISEKSEIFDDQFSVERPDGSNFTLKIRSTKLEDSAMYFCASTPDRSSYNEQFFGPGTRLTVL.

This clonotype was recorded a few times. The V and J genes are TRBV18 and TRBJ1-1; D is uncertain. CDR3 length: 13 amino acids. Germline lookup yields CDR1 KGHSH and CDR2 LQKENI. Trimming took 6 bases from V and 1 from J, leaving 9 bases between them. CDR3 region: CASSSWGNTEAFF. The CDR3 DNA is TGTGCCAGCTCCAGTTGGGGGAACACTGAAGCTTTCTTT.

This clonotype was seen at least ten times. The chain carries TRBV6-2 or TRBV6-3 and TRBJ1-1; D uncertain. This CDR3 contains 13 residues. V was pared by 6 bases and J by 1 base, with 9 bases between. Germline V gene lookup returns CDR1 MNHEY and CDR2 SVGEGT. The CDR3: CASRSLRNTEAFF. The CDR3 DNA reads as TGTGCCAGCAGAAGCCTTCGGAACACTGAAGCTTTCTTT.

This clonotype was seen repeatedly, ten times or more. This chain links TRBV5-4 with TRBJ2-1; the D gene is possibly TRBD1 (6 bases). Trimming took 4 bases from V and 5 from J, leaving 19 bases between them. Germline loops: CDR1 SGHNT, CDR2 YYREEE (reference sequence). The CDR3 runs to 16 residues. CDR3 coding DNA: TGTGCCAGCAGCCCTCGCGCCGGACAGCTAAACAATGAGCAGTTCTTC. Residues: CASSPRAGQLNNEQFF.

Details on this clonotype: This may arise from a read error, as a much more abundant clone is one base away. The V gene is TRBV12-3 or TRBV12-4, the J gene TRBJ1-1, with no clear D. The CDR3 totals 13 residues. The V and J ends lost 6 bases and 6 bases respectively, with 14 bases between them. The CDR3, as DNA: TGTGCCAGCAGCCAGGACGAGCGGCCTGAAGCTTTCTTT. It yields the protein CASSQDERPEAFF.

Notes on this clonotype: A much larger clone differs by one base, so this may be a read error. The chain couples TRBV29-1 to TRBJ2-5, with 9 bases aligning to TRBD1. This CDR3 is 14 amino acids long. Germline V gives CDR1 SQVTM, CDR2 ANQGSEA. The CDR3 is CSVEGGTGRQTQHF. The CDR3 nucleotides are TGCAGCGTTGAAGGAGGGACAGGGAGGCAGACCCAGCACTTC.

Remarks on this clonotype: An end of the junction differs from the germline gene, which may be a read error. The CDR3 nucleotides are TGTGCCAGCAGCTTAAACAGGGGCTCCTACAATGAGCGGTTCTTC. It specifies CASSLNRGSYNERFF. This chain connects TRBV11-2 to TRBJ2-1, with 7 bases fitting TRBD1. There are 15 residues in the CDR3. Germline-derived CDR1 and CDR2 are SGHAT and FQNNGV.

This clonotype was recorded many times. The rearrangement links TRBV12-3 or TRBV12-4 to TRBJ1-1, with 8 bases aligning to TRBD1. V lost 6 bases to trimming and J lost 5 bases; unmatched junction nucleotides: 5. CDR3 length equals 13 residues. The CDR3 DNA reads as TGTGCCAGCAGCCGCGGACAGGGTACTGAAGCTTTCTTT. As protein: CASSRGQGTEAFF.

This clonotype came up many times. This chain links TRBV4-1 with TRBJ2-1, with 8 nucleotides matching TRBD2. This CDR3 is 16 amino acids long. V was pared by 0 bases and J by 7 bases, with 8 bases of the junction left unmatched. Germline V gene lookup returns CDR1 MGHRA and CDR2 YSYEKL. CDR3 residues: CASSQDDAGGQNEQFF. The CDR3 bases are TGCGCCAGCAGCCAAGATGATGCGGGAGGCCAGAATGAGCAGTTCTTC.

The chain is built from TRBV6-2 or TRBV6-3 and TRBJ2-1; no definite D call. V was trimmed by 0 bases and J by 16 bases, leaving 22 bases between them. The CDR3 loop spans 15 amino acids. The germline gives CDR1 MNHEY, CDR2 SVGEGT. This chain's CDR3 is CASSYSNNGSDERFF. The CDR3 DNA follows: TGTGCCAGCAGTTACTCTAACAATGGGTCCGATGAGCGTTTCTTC.

This clonotype was seen many times. V is TRBV6-2 or TRBV6-3 and J is TRBJ2-3, with TRBD2 matching over 13 bases. Germline assignment: CDR1 MNHEY and CDR2 SVGEGT. CDR3 length equals 20 residues. J gave up 2 bases and V 0 bases, and 11 bases lay outside the gene matches. The CDR3: CASSYSTRTSGRLNTDTQYF. CDR3 coding DNA: TGTGCCAGCAGTTACTCGACCCGGACTAGCGGGAGACTTAACACAGATACGCAGTATTTT.

The table lists this clonotype with many counts. The genes are TRBV7-2 and TRBJ2-7; a weak D match, TRBD2 (6 bases). There are 15 residues in the CDR3. Trimming removed 1 base from V and 0 bases from J, with 10 bases in between. CDR1 is SGHTA and CDR2 is FQGNSA in the germline V gene. In DNA form, the CDR3 reads TGTGCCAGCAGCTTAGGGCGGGGCCTCTCCTACGAGCAGTACTTC. Its translation is CASSLGRGLSYEQYF. The full variable domain, completed using reference TRBV7-2 and TRBJ2-7, is GAGVSQSPSNKVTEKGKDVELRCDPISGHTALYWYRQSLGQGLEFLIYFQGNSAPDKSGLPSDRFSAERTGGSVSTLTIQRTQQEDSAVYLCASSLGRGLSYEQYFGPGTRLTVT.

This clonotype showed up many times. Relative to the germline gene, one junction end is altered; a read error may explain this. This chain joins TRBV28 and TRBJ2-1; 7 nucleotides match TRBD1. The CDR3 runs 15 residues. From germline, CDR1 is MDHEN and CDR2 SYDVKM. The chain's CDR3 is CASSHPTGTYSEQFF. The CDR3 DNA reads as TGTGCCAGCAGCCACCCGACAGGGACCTACAGTGAGCAGTTCTTC.

This sequence joins TRBV10-3 and TRBJ2-4; 7 nucleotides line up with TRBD1. The CDR3 covers 14 residues. Germline CDR1 is ENHRY and CDR2 is SYGVKD. Trimming at V came to 6 bases and at J to 3 bases, leaving 5 bases not matched to a gene. The CDR3 DNA sequence: TGTGCCATCAGGAAAGACAGGGACAAAAACATTCAGTACTTC. It specifies CAIRKDRDKNIQYF.

On this clonotype itself: The junction and the germline gene differ at one end; a read error may be behind it. The CDR3 is CARGFNSGDEQFF. CDR3 sequence (DNA): TGTGCTCGTGGGTTTAATTCGGGCGATGAGCAGTTCTTC. The V gene is TRBV12-5, the J gene TRBJ2-1; D unresolved. The CDR3 spans 13 residues. Germline CDR1 and CDR2: LGHNT and FRNRAP.

This clonotype has at least ten counts. The J gene is TRBJ2-1, the V gene TRBV7-2; 8 nucleotides match TRBD2. CDR1 and CDR2 from the germline V gene are SGHTA and FQGNSA. The CDR3 length is 16 residues. J was trimmed by 4 bases and V by 3 bases; bases with no gene match: 8. In DNA, the CDR3 is TGTGCCAGCAGCTTGTCATCTAGCGGGCGATACAATGAGCAGTTCTTC. Amino acid sequence: CASSLSSSGRYNEQFF.

For this clonotype: A much bigger clone sits one base away, suggesting this may be a read error. This chain connects TRBV15 to TRBJ2-2; 9 bases line up with TRBD1. Germline-derived CDR1 and CDR2 are LNHNV and YYDKDF (reference sequence). The CDR3 has 17 residues. CDR3 amino acids: CATSRGGTGFITGELLF. The DNA of the CDR3 is TGTGCCACCAGCAGAGGCGGGACAGGGTTTATCACCGGGGAGCTGCTTTTT.

This clonotype was detected only a few times. This chain links TRBV2 with TRBJ2-4; maybe TRBD1 (5 bases). From germline, CDR1 is SNHLY and CDR2 FYNNEI. This CDR3 comprises 13 residues. The V and J ends lost 6 bases and 4 bases respectively, with 10 bases between them. This CDR3 is CASSKTEKNIQYF. CDR3 DNA: TGTGCCAGCAGCAAGACAGAGAAAAACATTCAGTACTTC.

In its sample, this clonotype was seen many times. The chain carries TRBV24-1 and TRBJ1-1; 9 positions agree with TRBD1. The CDR3 covers 13 residues. From germline, CDR1 is KGHDR and CDR2 SFDVKD. J gave up 7 bases and V 6 bases, and 5 bases lay outside the gene matches. The chain's CDR3 is CATSRGQGGEAFF. The CDR3 nucleotides read TGTGCCACCAGTAGGGGACAGGGAGGTGAAGCTTTCTTT.

This clonotype occurred many times. The CDR3 sequence: CASSNNPDGGAGEAFF. The CDR3 DNA reads as TGTGCCAGCAGCAACAACCCCGACGGGGGCGCCGGAGAAGCTTTCTTT. The rearrangement links TRBV7-6 to TRBJ1-1; D perhaps matches TRBD1 (6 bases). The CDR3 runs 16 residues. Germline V CDR1 and CDR2: SGHVS, FNYEAQ. Trimming stripped 5 bases from V and 8 bases from J, with 24 bases between.

This clonotype appeared many times. V usage is TRBV19 and J usage is TRBJ1-6; D not certain. V was cut by 3 bases and J by 5 bases, with 5 bases left in between. In germline, CDR1 is LNHDA, CDR2 SQIVND (reference sequence). This CDR3 has 13 residues. CDR3 residues: CASSMGNNSPLHF. The CDR3 DNA is TGTGCCAGTAGTATGGGGAATAATTCACCCCTCCACTTT.

J is TRBJ2-1 and V is TRBV12-3 or TRBV12-4; the match to TRBD1 covers 7 bases. The trim removed 9 bases at V and 4 bases at J, leaving 12 bases unmatched. This CDR3 comprises 15 residues. The CDR3 region is CASRWVPGQYNEQFF. Here the CDR3 DNA reads TGTGCCAGTCGTTGGGTACCGGGACAGTACAATGAGCAGTTCTTC.

This clonotype has just a few counts. It differs at one base from a far larger clone, so likely a read error. This chain connects TRBV3-1 to TRBJ1-4; 13 bases are a match to TRBD2. The closer fit of TRBJ2-3 to the DNA end suggests the J call may be wrong. In germline, CDR1 is LGHDT, CDR2 YNNKEL (reference sequence). CDR3 length: 16 amino acids. As DNA, the CDR3 is TGTGCCAGCAGCCTCAGGACTAGCGGGAGCACAGATGCGCAGTATTTT. This encodes CASSLRTSGSTDAQYF.